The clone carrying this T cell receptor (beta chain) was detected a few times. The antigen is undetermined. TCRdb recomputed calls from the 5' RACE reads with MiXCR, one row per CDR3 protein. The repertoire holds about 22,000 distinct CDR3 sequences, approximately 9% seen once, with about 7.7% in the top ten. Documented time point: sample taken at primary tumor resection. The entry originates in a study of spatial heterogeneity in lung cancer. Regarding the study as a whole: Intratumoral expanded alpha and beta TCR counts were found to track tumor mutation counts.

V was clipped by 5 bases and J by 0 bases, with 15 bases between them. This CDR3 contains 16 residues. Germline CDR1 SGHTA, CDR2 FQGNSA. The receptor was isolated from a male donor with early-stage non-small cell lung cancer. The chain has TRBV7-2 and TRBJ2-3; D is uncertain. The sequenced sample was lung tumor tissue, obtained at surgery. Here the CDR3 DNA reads TGTGCCAGCAGCCGTGGTAATACAGCTAGCACAGATACGCAGTATTTT. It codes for CASSRGNTASTDTQYF.